These 32 T cell receptor beta chains were all obtained from the same sample, sequenced in a study of beta chain features in type 1 diabetes. Of the isolated RNA, all was reverse transcribed, and so the sequenced material was expressed TCRB transcripts. Profiling relied on immunoSEQ multiplex PCR, and the TCRdb table lists in-frame clones only, not all of them. Of 430,000 or so clones in the sample, 10% to 12% were seen once. Sequencing was performed on naive CD4+ T cells from blood. The receptor source for this set is a woman aged 18 to 35 in good health.

The CDR3 region is CASLPNYGYTF. In nucleotides, the CDR3 is TGTGCCAGCCTACCGAACTATGGCTACACCTTC. V usage is TRBV2 and J usage is TRBJ1-2; no clear D gene. V lost 8 bases to trimming and J lost 2 bases, with 6 bases between them. Germline values: CDR1 SNHLY, CDR2 FYNNEI. The CDR3 has 11 amino acids.

This clone was counted a few times. The same CDR3 is also encoded by other DNA sequences in this sample. The chain couples TRBV7-2 to TRBJ2-7, with 8 bases matching TRBD1. Trimming took 1 base from V and 4 from J; bases not matched to a gene: 6. CDR1 SGHTA and CDR2 FQGNSA come from the germline V gene. The CDR3 extends over 15 amino acids. CDR3 DNA: TGTGCCAGCAGCTTAGTGGCAGGGGGCTCATACGAGCAGTACTTC. It specifies CASSLVAGGSYEQYF.

This sequence joins TRBV7-9 and TRBJ2-3; 11 bases are shared with TRBD2. The CDR3 length is 14 residues. Per the germline V gene, CDR1 is SEHNR and CDR2 is FQNEAQ (reference sequence). Trimming took 9 bases from V and 0 from J; bases not matched to a gene: 2. The CDR3 sequence is CARGTSGSTDTQYF. CDR3 nucleotides: TGTGCCAGGGGGACTAGCGGAAGCACAGATACGCAGTATTTT. The variable domain in full, with the rest retrieved from reference TRBV7-9 and TRBJ2-3, is DTGVSQNPRHKITKRGQNVTFRCDPISEHNRLYWYRQTLGQGPEFLTYFQNEAQLEKSRLLSDRFSAERPKGSFSTLEIQRTEQGDSAMYLCARGTSGSTDTQYFGPGTRLTVL.

This clone was observed a handful of times. This rearrangement joins TRBV5-1 to TRBJ2-3; no clear D gene. The germline V and J ends were trimmed by 0 bases and 1 base, with 15 bases remaining between them. This CDR3 spans 17 amino acids. From germline, CDR1 is SGHRS and CDR2 YFSETQ. CDR3 nucleotide sequence: TGCGCCAGCAGCTTGGAGAATTCAGTCATCGGCACAGATACGCAGTATTTT. It codes for CASSLENSVIGTDTQYF.

This clone was recorded many times. Other DNA sequences within the sample encode an identical CDR3. CDR3: CASSLGQNTEAFF. The CDR3 bases are TGTGCCAGCAGCTTAGGACAGAACACTGAAGCTTTCTTT. The V and J genes are TRBV7-9 and TRBJ1-1, with D hard to call. V was clipped by 1 base and J by 1 base, with 4 bases between them. This CDR3 has 13 amino acids. Germline CDR1 is SEHNR and CDR2 is FQNEAQ (reference sequence).

The rearrangement uses TRBV7-8 and TRBJ2-7; D possibly corresponds to TRBD2 (6 bases). Trimming left V 4 bases short and J 6 bases short, with 10 bases between. The CDR3 is made up of 12 amino acids. Per germline, CDR1 SGHVS and CDR2 FQNEAQ. Written as DNA, the CDR3 is TGTGCCAGCAGCTATCAGGGAGGCGAGCAGTACTTC. It translates to CASSYQGGEQYF.

The V gene is TRBV6-1, the J gene TRBJ2-7, with D possibly TRBD2 on 6 matching bases. The V and J ends lost 5 bases and 2 bases respectively, with 16 bases between them. In germline, CDR1 is MNHNS, CDR2 SASEGT. The CDR3 spans 15 residues. The CDR3 nucleotides read TGTGCCAGCAGTTTTCGGCGCGGGGACCCCTACGAGCAGTACGTC. Amino acid sequence: CASSFRRGDPYEQYV.

In this sample, this clone turned up a few times. This chain uses TRBV29-1 with TRBJ2-3, with 12 bases aligning to TRBD2. Trimming removed 7 bases from V and 6 bases from J; junction bases left unmatched: 14. The length of the CDR3 is 16 residues. CDR1 and CDR2 from the germline V gene are SQVTM and ANQGSEA. The CDR3 reads CSATGTSGPGLDTQYF. CDR3 bases: TGCAGCGCTACCGGGACTAGCGGGCCTGGATTGGATACGCAGTATTTT.

This clone has only a few counts. The chain recombines TRBV29-1 with TRBJ1-1, with D possibly matching TRBD1 (5 bases). CDR3 length: 13 amino acids. The V end was cut by 6 bases, the J end by 1 base, with 12 bases between. Germline values: CDR1 SQVTM, CDR2 ANQGSEA. The CDR3 region is CSVRVQGNTEAFF. CDR3 nucleotide sequence: TGCAGCGTACGAGTGCAGGGGAACACTGAAGCTTTCTTT. The full variable domain, in which reference TRBV29-1 and TRBJ1-1 provide the parts outside the CDR3, is SAVISQKPSRDICQRGTSLTIQCQVDSQVTMMFWYRQQPGQSLTLIATANQGSEATYESGFVIDKFPISRPNLTFSTLTVSNMSPEDSSIYLCSVRVQGNTEAFFGQGTRLTVV.

This sequence joins TRBV7-2 and TRBJ2-5; D is perhaps TRBD2 (6 bases). Trimming pared 5 bases from V and 1 base from J, leaving 17 bases between. The germline gives CDR1 SGHTA, CDR2 FQGNSA. The CDR3 covers 16 residues. CDR3 protein: CASSRTSQVLQETQYF. CDR3 bases: TGTGCCAGCAGCCGCACTAGCCAGGTCCTCCAAGAGACCCAGTACTTC. Full variable domain (outside the CDR3, taken from reference TRBV7-2 and TRBJ2-5): GAGVSQSPSNKVTEKGKDVELRCDPISGHTALYWYRQSLGQGLEFLIYFQGNSAPDKSGLPSDRFSAERTGGSVSTLTIQRTQQEDSAVYLCASSRTSQVLQETQYFGPGTRLLVL.

In its sample, this clone was seen a few times. The V and J genes are TRBV7-2 and TRBJ2-3; the D gene is possibly TRBD2 (6 bases). In germline, CDR1 is SGHTA, CDR2 FQGNSA. The germline V and J ends were trimmed by 2 bases and 2 bases, with 14 bases remaining between them. The CDR3 sequence is 16 residues long. CDR3 nucleotide sequence: TGTGCCAGCAGCTTACGCTCGCGGGGAGCCACAGATACGCAGTATTTT. As protein: CASSLRSRGATDTQYF.

Only a few counts were recorded for this clone. The rearrangement uses TRBV7-3 and TRBJ2-1; D ambiguous. The CDR3 spans 13 residues. From germline, CDR1 is SGHTA and CDR2 FQGTGA. V was pared by 1 base and J by 7 bases, with 8 bases between. This CDR3 reads CASSLIVENEQFF. CDR3 bases: TGTGCCAGCAGCTTAATTGTAGAGAATGAGCAGTTCTTC.

The V and J genes are TRBV7-2 and TRBJ2-7; D unresolved. From germline, CDR1 is SGHTA and CDR2 FQGNSA. CDR3 size: 13 residues. Between the trimmed V and J ends, which lost 3 bases and 4 bases, there was a span of 10 bases. CDR3 residues: CASSFGGPYEQYV. The CDR3 DNA is TGTGCCAGCAGCTTCGGTGGCCCTTACGAGCAGTACGTC.

V usage is TRBV25-1 and J usage is TRBJ2-5; unclear D gene. V gave up 1 base and J gave up 2 bases, with 8 bases separating them. This CDR3 is 14 amino acids long. Germline loops: CDR1 MGHDK, CDR2 SYGVNS. CDR3 sequence reads: CASSEWSMQETQYF. The CDR3 coding sequence is TGTGCCAGCAGTGAATGGAGCATGCAAGAGACCCAGTACTTC.

This clone was seen more than once but under ten times. The chain joins TRBV7-2 to TRBJ2-1; 8 bases line up with TRBD1. The CDR3 contains 15 residues. V shed 1 base and J 8 bases; nucleotides not matched to a gene: 7. Germline values: CDR1 SGHTA, CDR2 FQGNSA. The CDR3 sequence: CASSLGPGGQDEQFF. CDR3 in DNA: TGTGCCAGCAGCTTAGGGCCAGGGGGACAGGATGAGCAGTTCTTC.

This chain connects TRBV9 to TRBJ1-1; D is unresolved. V lost 0 bases and J 8 bases, leaving 11 bases between the germline ends. Germline V gene sequence: CDR1 SGDLS, CDR2 YYNGEE. This CDR3 contains 13 residues. CDR3 region: CASSVAWSTEAFF. In DNA, the CDR3 is TGTGCCAGCAGCGTAGCTTGGTCAACCGAAGCTTTCTTT.

The chain uses TRBV7-9 and TRBJ2-2, with a possible D match to TRBD1 (5 bases). Trimming took off 4 bases at V and 2 bases at J, with 14 bases between the two ends. This CDR3 region has 16 residues. Per germline, CDR1 SEHNR and CDR2 FQNEAQ (reference sequence). CDR3 sequence: CASSSTDRLNTGELFF. CDR3 bases: TGTGCCAGCAGCTCGACAGACAGACTTAACACCGGGGAGCTGTTTTTT.

There are a few counts of this clone. The chain employs TRBV4-3 and TRBJ2-1, with 8 bases identical to TRBD2. The CDR3 loop spans 15 amino acids. V dropped 1 base and J dropped 8; count of bases not matched to a gene: 7. Germline V gives CDR1 LGHNA, CDR2 YSLEER. The DNA for the CDR3 is TGCGCCAGCAGCCAAGCGGGGGGGCCTCAATATGAGCAGTTCTTC. Its protein is CASSQAGGPQYEQFF.

The CDR3 sequence: CASSRDWGPTSPLHF. The CDR3 coding sequence is TGCGCCAGCAGCCGAGACTGGGGTCCCACTTCACCCCTCCACTTT. The rearrangement joins TRBV4-1 to TRBJ1-6; D remains unclear. Trimming pared 4 bases from V and 9 bases from J, leaving 16 bases between. Germline V CDR1 and CDR2: MGHRA, YSYEKL. The CDR3 length is 15 residues.

This clone was counted a few times. One junction end does not reproduce the germline sequence, and a read error may be involved. The chain joins TRBV7-3 to TRBJ2-2, with D possibly being TRBD2 (6 bases). The CDR3 is 15 amino acids. The germline CDR1 and CDR2 sequences are SGHTA and FQGTGA. As DNA, the CDR3 is TGTGCCAGCAGCATAACCGGGACTCACACCGGGGAGCTGTTTTTT. It translates to CASSITGTHTGELFF. Full variable domain (remainder filled in from reference TRBV7-3 and TRBJ2-2): GAGVSQTPSNKVTEKGKYVELRCDPISGHTALYWYRQSLGQGPEFLIYFQGTGAADDSGLPNDRFFAVRPEGSVSTLKIQRTERGDSAVYLCASSITGTHTGELFFGEGSRLTVL.

The chain joins TRBV2 to TRBJ2-7; D tentatively reads TRBD1 or TRBD2 (5 bases each). Trimming removed 6 bases from V and 5 bases from J, with 20 bases in between. CDR3 length equals 15 residues. CDR1 SNHLY and CDR2 FYNNEI come from the germline V gene. The chain's CDR3 is CASSGTPLRAHEQYF. In DNA, the CDR3 is TGTGCCAGCAGCGGGACCCCTCTTAGAGCTCACGAGCAGTACTTC.

This clone was seen more than once but under ten times. The chain is built from TRBV29-1 and TRBJ1-5, with D possibly being TRBD1 (5 bases). The CDR3 runs 12 residues. Per the germline V gene, CDR1 is SQVTM and CDR2 is ANQGSEA. Trimming removed 6 bases from V and 4 bases from J, with 10 bases in between. The CDR3 coding sequence is TGCAGCGTGGGGGAGTTAAATCAGCCCCAGCATTTT. Amino acid sequence: CSVGELNQPQHF.

This chain joins TRBV5-1 and TRBJ2-4; D unresolved. Germline V gives CDR1 SGHRS, CDR2 YFSETQ. The CDR3 spans 16 residues. V was cut by 0 bases and J by 2 bases, with 12 bases left in between. CDR3 DNA: TGCGCCAGCAGCTTGGGAGGAAGCTCCTCCAAAAACATTCAGTACTTC. Translated, it gives CASSLGGSSSKNIQYF.

The rearrangement uses TRBV7-9 and TRBJ2-3, with D possibly being TRBD1 (5 bases). The CDR3 is made up of 15 amino acids. Germline V gene sequence: CDR1 SEHNR, CDR2 FQNEAQ (reference sequence). V was trimmed by 1 base and J by 3 bases, leaving 11 bases between them. The CDR3 DNA reads as TGTGCCAGCAGCTTAGATCAGGGCGGTACAGATACGCAGTATTTT. It translates to CASSLDQGGTDTQYF.

The J gene is TRBJ2-1, the V gene TRBV30; D perhaps matches TRBD2 (6 bases). CDR1 is GTSNPN and CDR2 is SVGIG in the germline V gene (reference sequence). V was trimmed by 2 bases and J by 6 bases, leaving 11 bases between them. The CDR3 is 13 residues long. CDR3: CAWSRLATNEQFF. The CDR3 bases are TGTGCCTGGAGTAGGCTAGCGACCAATGAGCAGTTCTTC.

This clone was seen more than once but under ten times. The rearrangement links TRBV2 to TRBJ2-5, with TRBD2 as a possible D gene (5 bases). The CDR3 has 13 amino acids. The V gene's germline CDR1 is SNHLY and CDR2 FYNNEI. Trimming pared 4 bases from V and 4 bases from J, leaving 10 bases between. The CDR3 coding sequence is TGTGCCAGCAGTGGGACTCTGCTAGAGACCCAGTACTTC. It encodes CASSGTLLETQYF.

The chain joins TRBV7-9 to TRBJ2-6; 7 positions match TRBD1. Trimming at V came to 5 bases and at J to 0 bases, leaving 10 bases not matched to a gene. Germline CDR1 SEHNR, CDR2 FQNEAQ (reference sequence). CDR3 size: 18 residues. The CDR3 coding sequence is TGTGCCAGCAGCCTCCGACAGGGTCTATTCTCTGGGGCCAACGTCCTGACTTTC. Translation: CASSLRQGLFSGANVLTF. Variable domain in full (rest from reference TRBV7-9 and TRBJ2-6): DTGVSQNPRHKITKRGQNVTFRCDPISEHNRLYWYRQTLGQGPEFLTYFQNEAQLEKSRLLSDRFSAERPKGSFSTLEIQRTEQGDSAMYLCASSLRQGLFSGANVLTFGAGSRLTVL.

The chain recombines TRBV10-3 with TRBJ2-7, with D perhaps matching TRBD2 (5 bases). The CDR3 consists of 14 residues. Trimming shortened V by 2 bases and J by 0 bases, and 8 bases separated the two germline ends. Germline CDR1 and CDR2: ENHRY and SYGVKD. CDR3 sequence (DNA): TGTGCCATCAGTGAGGGGAGAAGCTCCTACGAGCAGTACGTC. Translated: CAISEGRSSYEQYV.

The chain joins TRBV7-8 to TRBJ2-3; no clear D. V was pared by 5 bases and J by 5 bases, with 14 bases between. Germline V gene sequence: CDR1 SGHVS, CDR2 FQNEAQ. The length of the CDR3 is 14 residues. This CDR3 is CASSLRAAQDTQYF. The CDR3 DNA follows: TGTGCCAGCAGCCTCCGGGCCGCACAAGATACGCAGTATTTT.

This clone was counted only a few times. CDR3 sequence (DNA): TGCGCCAGCAGCCAAGATGTGGCGGGAGGGAAAGATACGCAGTATTTT. Its protein product is CASSQDVAGGKDTQYF. The chain carries TRBV4-3 and TRBJ2-3, with 9 positions matching TRBD2. The CDR3 runs 16 residues. Losses at the gene ends were 0 bases for V and 5 bases for J; bases not matched to a gene: 6. Germline V CDR1 and CDR2: LGHNA, YSLEER.

The CDR3 coding sequence is TGTGCCAGCTCACCACGGGAGGGGCAGGCCAAAAACATTCAGTACTTC. Its translation is CASSPREGQAKNIQYF. The chain uses TRBV18 and TRBJ2-4; 7 positions agree with TRBD2. CDR3 length: 16 amino acids. With 1 base clipped from V and 1 base from J, the junction kept 4 bases outside the gene matches. Germline-derived CDR1 and CDR2 are KGHSH and LQKENI.

Note on this clone: Distinct nucleotide sequences in the sample also encode this CDR3. J is TRBJ1-2 and V is TRBV29-1; D gene unclear. The CDR3 is made up of 11 amino acids. Germline-derived CDR1 and CDR2 are SQVTM and ANQGSEA. Trimming removed 4 bases at V and 4 bases at J, with 7 bases between. The chain's CDR3 is CSVGGSYGYTF. The DNA for the CDR3 is TGCAGCGTTGGTGGTAGCTATGGCTACACCTTC.